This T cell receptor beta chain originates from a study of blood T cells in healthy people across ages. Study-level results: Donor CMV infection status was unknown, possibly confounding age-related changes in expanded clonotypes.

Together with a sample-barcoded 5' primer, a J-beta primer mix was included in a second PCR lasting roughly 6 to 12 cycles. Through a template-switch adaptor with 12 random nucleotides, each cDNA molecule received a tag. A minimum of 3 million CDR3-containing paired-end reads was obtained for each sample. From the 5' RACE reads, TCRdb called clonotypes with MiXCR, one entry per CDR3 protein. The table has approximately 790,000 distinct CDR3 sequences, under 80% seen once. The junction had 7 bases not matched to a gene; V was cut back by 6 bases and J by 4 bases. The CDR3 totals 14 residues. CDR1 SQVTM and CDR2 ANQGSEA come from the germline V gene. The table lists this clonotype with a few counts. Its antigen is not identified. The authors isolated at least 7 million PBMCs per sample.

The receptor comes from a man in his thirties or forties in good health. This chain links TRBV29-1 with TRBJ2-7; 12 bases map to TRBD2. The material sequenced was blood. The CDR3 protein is CSVTVTSGGYEQYF. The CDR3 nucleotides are TGCAGCGTGACAGTGACTAGCGGGGGTTACGAGCAGTACTTC.